This TCR beta chain was captured in a study of T cell responses to AZD1222 COVID-19 vaccine. Points from the study as a whole: Clonal diversity may have been underestimated, and the donors were mostly white British, with more females than males.

Germline V gene lookup returns CDR1 LNHDA and CDR2 SQIVND (reference sequence). Trimming left V 4 bases short and J 4 bases short, with 16 bases between. The CDR3 runs to 16 residues. Sequencing used immunoSEQ multiplex PCR; TCRdb keeps in-frame clones, though not all of them. The profile shows 90,000 to 110,000 clones, about 91% of them singletons. Comments on this clone: No antigen is known for it.

Sample: peripheral blood, taken 28 days after the second AZD1222 dose. The source of this sequence is an adult who received the AZD1222 COVID-19 vaccine. This chain links TRBV19 with TRBJ2-2; TRBD1 is a possible D gene (6 bases). This CDR3 reads CASSNYRAAGTGELFF. The CDR3 DNA is TGTGCCAGTAGTAACTACAGGGCCGCAGGCACCGGGGAGCTGTTTTTT.